Below are 15 T cell receptor beta chains sequenced from a single sample in a study of cytomegalovirus exposure and HLA in healthy donors. PCR used 60 Vbeta primers and 13 Jbeta primers. Produced via immunoSEQ multiplex PCR; TCRdb's table is partial and in-frame only. Of some 200,000 clones in the sample, around four fifths were seen once. The sample was PBMCs. The receptor source for this set is a woman between 40 and 55 years old in good health and CMV-seronegative.

The J gene is TRBJ1-1, the V gene TRBV20-1; possibly TRBD1 for D (5 bases). The germline CDR1 and CDR2 sequences are DFQATT and SNEGSKA (reference sequence). This CDR3 has 11 amino acids. Between the trimmed V and J ends, which lost 1 base and 6 bases, there was a span of 6 bases. For the CDR3, the DNA is TGCAGTGCTAGAGGGGGGGCTGAAGCTTTCTTT. Protein: CSARGGAEAFF.

The V and J genes are TRBV30 and TRBJ1-5; TRBD1 might be the D (5 bases). The length of the CDR3 is 15 residues. Germline CDR1 reads GTSNPN; CDR2 reads SVGIG (reference sequence). Trimming left V 2 bases short and J 3 bases short, with 14 bases between. The CDR3 DNA sequence: TGTGCCTGGAGTTTCCGGGACTTACACAATCAGCCCCAGCATTTT. Protein: CAWSFRDLHNQPQHF.

The rearrangement joins TRBV18 to TRBJ1-4; no clear D. The germline V and J ends were trimmed by 4 bases and 0 bases, with 9 bases remaining between them. The CDR3 has 15 residues. CDR1 is KGHSH, CDR2 LQKENI, per germline. In DNA, the CDR3 is TGTGCCAGCTCACTATATGAGGCAACTAATGAAAAACTGTTTTTT. It yields the protein CASSLYEATNEKLFF.

In DNA, the CDR3 is TGCGCCAGCAGCGCTTGGACTAGCGGGGCGACGAATGAGCAGTTCTTC. It is translated as CASSAWTSGATNEQFF. The chain combines TRBV5-1 with TRBJ2-1, with 12 bases aligning to TRBD2. Looked up from germline, CDR1 is SGHRS and CDR2 is YFSETQ. The CDR3 totals 16 residues. Trimming cost V 4 bases and J 7 bases; bases outside gene matches: 9. Variable domain in full (rest from reference TRBV5-1 and TRBJ2-1): KAGVTQTPRYLIKTRGQQVTLSCSPISGHRSVSWYQQTPGQGLQFLFEYFSETQRNKGNFPGRFSGRQFSNSRSEMNVSTLELGDSALYLCASSAWTSGATNEQFFGPGTRLTVL.

The chain joins TRBV6-6 to TRBJ2-2; D remains ambiguous. V was cut by 7 bases and J by 4 bases, with 7 bases left in between. The length of the CDR3 is 12 residues. Germline values: CDR1 MNHNY, CDR2 SVGAGI (reference sequence). CDR3 nucleotides: TGTGCCAGCAAGGAGCCCACCGGGGAGCTGTTTTTT. Translated, it gives CASKEPTGELFF.

This chain joins TRBV4-1 and TRBJ1-6; maybe TRBD1 (6 bases). Trimming stripped 1 base from V and 7 bases from J, with 14 bases between. The CDR3 contains 16 residues. Per germline, CDR1 MGHRA and CDR2 YSYEKL. The chain's CDR3 is CASSQVGTLPNSPLHF. The CDR3 DNA sequence: TGCGCCAGCAGCCAAGTCGGGACACTCCCAAATTCACCCCTCCACTTT.

The chain carries TRBV4-2 and TRBJ1-2; possibly TRBD1 for D (6 bases). V was pared by 3 bases and J by 0 bases, with 20 bases between. The V gene's germline CDR1 is LGHNA and CDR2 YNFKEQ. CDR3 length: 18 residues. CDR3 sequence: CASSQGGVDSHSNYGYTF. The CDR3 DNA reads as TGTGCCAGCAGCCAGGGGGGGGTGGACAGCCATTCTAACTATGGCTACACCTTC.

This chain uses TRBV28 with TRBJ2-2; D is possibly TRBD2 (6 bases). The length of the CDR3 is 14 residues. Germline assignment: CDR1 MDHEN and CDR2 SYDVKM. V was cut by 4 bases and J by 7 bases, with 13 bases left in between. The CDR3, as DNA: TGTGCCAGCAGTTCCCCGGGGGTTGGCGGGGAGCTGTTTTTT. Residues: CASSSPGVGGELFF. The full variable domain, completed using reference TRBV28 and TRBJ2-2, is DVKVTQSSRYLVKRTGEKVFLECVQDMDHENMFWYRQDPGLGLRLIYFSYDVKMKEKGDIPEGYSVSREKKERFSLILESASTNQTSMYLCASSSPGVGGELFFGEGSRLTVL.

The V gene is TRBV19, the J gene TRBJ1-1, with D possibly matching TRBD1 (6 bases). Germline loops: CDR1 LNHDA, CDR2 SQIVND (reference sequence). This CDR3 has 13 amino acids. The germline V and J ends were trimmed by 8 bases and 7 bases, with 17 bases remaining between them. For the CDR3, the DNA is TGTGCCAGTGGCTTGAACAGGGCCCTTGAAGCTTTCTTT. Amino acid sequence: CASGLNRALEAFF.

The rearrangement links TRBV10-2 to TRBJ1-1; TRBD1 might be the D (6 bases). Trimming cost V 6 bases and J 7 bases, with 9 bases left between them. The germline gives CDR1 WSHSY, CDR2 SAAADI. There are 11 residues in the CDR3. This CDR3 is CASRTGSEAFF. CDR3 bases: TGCGCCAGCAGAACAGGGAGTGAAGCTTTCTTT.

The chain carries TRBV4-3 and TRBJ1-1; a possible D gene is TRBD1 (5 bases). Germline V gene lookup returns CDR1 LGHNA and CDR2 YSLEER. V lost 9 bases and J lost 3, with 17 bases in between. The CDR3 length is 14 residues. The CDR3 sequence: CASSDERGYTEAFF. Written as DNA, the CDR3 is TGCGCCAGTTCGGATGAACGGGGGTACACTGAAGCTTTCTTT.

This clone was seen a handful of times. The gene calls are TRBV5-6 and TRBJ2-3; a weak D match, TRBD2 (7 bases). CDR1 and CDR2 from the germline V gene are SGHDT and YYEEEE. V shed 2 bases and J shed 9 bases, with 13 bases lying between them. CDR3 length: 13 residues. CDR3 coding DNA: TGTGCCAGCAGCTTAGGGGGGGCTTGGACGCAGTATTTT. This sequence encodes CASSLGGAWTQYF.

The chain joins TRBV4-1 to TRBJ2-1; 9 bases align to TRBD2. CDR1 is MGHRA and CDR2 is YSYEKL in the germline V gene. This CDR3 contains 14 residues. With V trimmed by 2 bases and J by 6 bases, 2 bases remained unmatched. The CDR3 sequence is CASSQLAGSNEQFF. CDR3 DNA: TGCGCCAGCAGCCAACTAGCGGGGAGCAATGAGCAGTTCTTC.

The chain couples TRBV6-6 to TRBJ2-5, with D possibly TRBD1 on 6 matching bases. The end of the DNA is better explained by TRBJ2-7, so the J call may be wrong. CDR3 length: 11 amino acids. Germline V gives CDR1 MNHNY, CDR2 SVGAGI (reference sequence). The CDR3 coding sequence is TGTGCCAGCAAGGGGGCCTACGAGCAGTACTTC. This sequence encodes CASKGAYEQYF.

The chain links TRBV5-1 to TRBJ2-7, with D possibly matching TRBD1 (6 bases). The CDR3 loop spans 13 amino acids. Germline V gene sequence: CDR1 SGHRS, CDR2 YFSETQ. Trimming removed 7 bases at V and 6 bases at J, with 17 bases between. The CDR3 reads CASRVDRQAEQYF. Here the CDR3 DNA reads TGCGCCAGCCGTGTTGACAGGCAAGCCGAGCAGTACTTC. Using reference TRBV5-1 and TRBJ2-7 for the parts outside the CDR3, the full variable domain is KAGVTQTPRYLIKTRGQQVTLSCSPISGHRSVSWYQQTPGQGLQFLFEYFSETQRNKGNFPGRFSGRQFSNSRSEMNVSTLELGDSALYLCASRVDRQAEQYFGPGTRLTVT.